Sequencing of this T cell receptor (beta chain) was carried out in a study of T cells after yellow fever vaccination. As for this clonotype: Its specificity is unknown.

The CDR3 runs to 14 residues. V was trimmed by 5 bases and J by 0 bases, leaving 12 bases between them. From germline, CDR1 is DFQATT and CDR2 SNEGSKA (reference sequence). A single record per CDR3 protein comes from TCRdb applying MiXCR to the 5' RACE reads. Counted here are 500,000 to 650,000 distinct CDR3 sequences, approximately 13% occurring once; the ten biggest clones make up about 14%. Overall study findings and caveats: Among primary-vaccination clones, most reappeared after the booster, at 95% to 96% for CD4 and around 91% for CD8.

The gene calls are TRBV20-1 and TRBJ2-3; possible D gene TRBD1, 5 bases. The source was PBMCs, collected on the day of the yellow fever booster vaccination. This sequence was found in a young man who received the YFV17D yellow fever vaccine. This CDR3 reads CSADRQRSTDTQYF. The CDR3 DNA is TGCAGTGCTGACCGACAGCGTAGCACAGATACGCAGTATTTT.